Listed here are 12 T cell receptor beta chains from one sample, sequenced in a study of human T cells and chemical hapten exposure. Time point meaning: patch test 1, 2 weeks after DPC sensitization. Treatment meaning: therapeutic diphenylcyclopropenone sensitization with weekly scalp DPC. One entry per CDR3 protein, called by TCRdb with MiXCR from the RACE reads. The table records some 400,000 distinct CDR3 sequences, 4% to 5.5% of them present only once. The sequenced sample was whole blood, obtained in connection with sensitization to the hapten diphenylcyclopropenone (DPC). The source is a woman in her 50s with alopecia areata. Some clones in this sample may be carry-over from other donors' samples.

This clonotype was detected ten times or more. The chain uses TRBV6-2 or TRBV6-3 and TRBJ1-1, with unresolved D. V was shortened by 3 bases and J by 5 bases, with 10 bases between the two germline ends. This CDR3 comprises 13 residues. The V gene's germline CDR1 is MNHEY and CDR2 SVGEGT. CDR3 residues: CASSYSGRTEAFF. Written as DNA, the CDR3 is TGTGCCAGCAGTTATAGCGGGCGTACTGAAGCTTTCTTT.

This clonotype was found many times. CDR3 sequence reads: CSGQGNTGELFF. The CDR3 DNA follows: TGCAGCGGACAGGGAAACACCGGGGAGCTGTTTTTT. This chain connects TRBV29-1 to TRBJ2-2, with 7 bases fitting TRBD1. The length of the CDR3 is 12 residues. With 7 bases clipped from V and 2 bases from J, the junction kept 1 base outside the gene matches. From germline, CDR1 is SQVTM and CDR2 ANQGSEA.

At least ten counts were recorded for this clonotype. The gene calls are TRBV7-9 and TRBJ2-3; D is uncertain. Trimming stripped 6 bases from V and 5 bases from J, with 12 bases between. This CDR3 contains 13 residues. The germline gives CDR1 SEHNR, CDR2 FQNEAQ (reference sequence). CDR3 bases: TGTGCCAGCAGGCCTCTTCGTGTAGATACGCAGTATTTT. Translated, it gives CASRPLRVDTQYF.

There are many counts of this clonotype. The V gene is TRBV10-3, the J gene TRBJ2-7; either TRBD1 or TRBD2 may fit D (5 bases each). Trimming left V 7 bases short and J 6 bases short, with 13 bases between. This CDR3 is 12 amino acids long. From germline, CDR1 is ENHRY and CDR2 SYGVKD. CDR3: CAIIGLGGEQYF. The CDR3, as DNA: TGTGCCATCATAGGTCTTGGGGGCGAGCAGTACTTC.

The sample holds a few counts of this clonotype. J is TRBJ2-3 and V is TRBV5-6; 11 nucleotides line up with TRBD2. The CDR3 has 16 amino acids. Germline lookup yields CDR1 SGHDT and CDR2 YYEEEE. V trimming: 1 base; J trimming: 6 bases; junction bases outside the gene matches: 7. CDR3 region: CASSLMTSGIFDTQYF. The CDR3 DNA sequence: TGTGCCAGCAGCTTGATGACTAGCGGGATTTTTGATACGCAGTATTTT.

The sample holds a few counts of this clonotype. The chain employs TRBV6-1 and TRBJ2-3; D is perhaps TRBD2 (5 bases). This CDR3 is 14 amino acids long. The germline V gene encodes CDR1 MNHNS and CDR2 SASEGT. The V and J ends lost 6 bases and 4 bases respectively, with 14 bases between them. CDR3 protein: CASRTLWGADTQYF. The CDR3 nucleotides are TGTGCCAGCAGGACGTTGTGGGGAGCAGATACGCAGTATTTT.

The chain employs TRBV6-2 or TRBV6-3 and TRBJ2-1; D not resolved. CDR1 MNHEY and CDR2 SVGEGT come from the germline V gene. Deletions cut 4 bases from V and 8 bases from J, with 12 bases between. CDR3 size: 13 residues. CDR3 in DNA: TGTGCCAGCAGTTTAAGGTCGTCGGATGAGCAGTTCTTC. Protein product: CASSLRSSDEQFF.

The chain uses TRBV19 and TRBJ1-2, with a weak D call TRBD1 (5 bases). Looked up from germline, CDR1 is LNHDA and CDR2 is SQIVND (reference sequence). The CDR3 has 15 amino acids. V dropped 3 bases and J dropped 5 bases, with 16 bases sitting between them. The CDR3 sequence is CASSIRDSLFYGYTF. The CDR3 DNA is TGTGCCAGTAGTATCCGGGACTCTCTTTTTTATGGCTACACCTTC.

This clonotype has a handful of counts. This CDR3 is CASTSPGQPQGSSYNEQFF. The CDR3 nucleotides read TGTGCCAGCACCTCGCCGGGACAGCCCCAGGGGAGCTCCTACAATGAGCAGTTCTTC. The V gene is TRBV7-2, the J gene TRBJ2-1, with 7 bases matching TRBD1. Germline V gives CDR1 SGHTA, CDR2 FQGNSA. V lost 7 bases and J lost 0; bases outside the gene matches: 18. The CDR3 runs 19 residues.

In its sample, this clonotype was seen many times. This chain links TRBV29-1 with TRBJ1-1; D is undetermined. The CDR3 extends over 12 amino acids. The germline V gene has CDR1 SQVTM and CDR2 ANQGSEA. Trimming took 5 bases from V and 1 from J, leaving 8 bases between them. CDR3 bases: TGCAGCGTTCAGGACCCGAACACTGAAGCTTTCTTT. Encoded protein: CSVQDPNTEAFF.

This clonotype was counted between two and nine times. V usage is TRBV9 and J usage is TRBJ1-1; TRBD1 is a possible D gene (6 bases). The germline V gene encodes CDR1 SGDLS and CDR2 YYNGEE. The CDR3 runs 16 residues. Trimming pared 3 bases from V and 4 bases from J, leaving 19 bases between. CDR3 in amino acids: CASSATPGAMVTEAFF. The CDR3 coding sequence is TGTGCCAGCAGCGCTACGCCAGGGGCGATGGTCACTGAAGCTTTCTTT.

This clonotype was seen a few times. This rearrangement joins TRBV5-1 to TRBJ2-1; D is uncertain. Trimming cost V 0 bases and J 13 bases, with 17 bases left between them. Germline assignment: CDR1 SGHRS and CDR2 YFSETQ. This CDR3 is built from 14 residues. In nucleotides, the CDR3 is TGCGCCAGCAGCTTGGTGGAGTGGTCCGGATCCCAGTTCTTC. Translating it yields CASSLVEWSGSQFF.